This T cell receptor beta chain was sequenced in a study of beta chain features in type 1 diabetes. Based on CD45RO/CCR7/CD25/CD127/CD95/CD27, CD4+ regulatory, stem cell-like memory, naive and central memory cells were sorted. Study results and caveats: Shorter templates may be favored by PCR, equally so in patients and controls. People with Type 1 diabetes carried modestly yet significantly shorter TCRB CDR3s in all four CD4+ subsets. Comparison showed that naive, central memory and Treg TCRB repertoires appeared more similar among patients than among healthy donors.

All of the isolated RNA was reverse transcribed, so expressed TCRB transcripts were sequenced. The table came from immunoSEQ multiplex PCR; TCRdb's copy has only in-frame clones and leaves some out. The sample records hundreds of thousands of clones, about an eighth being singletons. As to this clone: Its antigen is still unknown.

The sequencing sample was made of naive CD4+ T cells from blood. The clonotype was recovered from a man aged 18 to 30 with type 1 diabetes.

The CDR3 sequence is CASSSKGQVYGYTF. The CDR3 region has the DNA TGTGCCAGCAGCTCTAAGGGACAGGTCTATGGCTACACCTTC. The rearrangement uses TRBV7-9 and TRBJ1-2; 8 bases are shared with TRBD1. V lost 4 bases, J lost 4 bases, and 5 bases stayed unmatched. Germline V gene lookup returns CDR1 SEHNR and CDR2 FQNEAQ (reference sequence). This CDR3 is built from 14 residues.